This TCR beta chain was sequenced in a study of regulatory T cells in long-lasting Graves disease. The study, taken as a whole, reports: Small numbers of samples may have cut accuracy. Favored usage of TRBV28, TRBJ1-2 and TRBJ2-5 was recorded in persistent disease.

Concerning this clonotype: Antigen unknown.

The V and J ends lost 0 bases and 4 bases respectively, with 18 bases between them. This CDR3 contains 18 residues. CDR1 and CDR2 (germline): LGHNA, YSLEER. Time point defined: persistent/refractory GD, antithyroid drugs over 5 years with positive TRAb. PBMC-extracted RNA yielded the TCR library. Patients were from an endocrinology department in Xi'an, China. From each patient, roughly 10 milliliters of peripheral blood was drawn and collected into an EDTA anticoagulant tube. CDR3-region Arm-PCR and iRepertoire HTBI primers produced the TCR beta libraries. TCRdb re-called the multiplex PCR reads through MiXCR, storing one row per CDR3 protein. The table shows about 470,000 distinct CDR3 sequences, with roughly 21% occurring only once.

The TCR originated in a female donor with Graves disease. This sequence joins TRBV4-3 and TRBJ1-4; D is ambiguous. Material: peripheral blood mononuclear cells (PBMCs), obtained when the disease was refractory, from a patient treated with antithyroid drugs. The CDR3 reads CASSQELGSTRFNEKLFF. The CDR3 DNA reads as TGCGCCAGCAGCCAAGAACTGGGCAGTACTCGCTTTAATGAAAAACTGTTTTTT.